This T cell receptor beta chain was sequenced for a study of blood T cell repertoires in COVID-19 (dated by TCRdb to 2020 to 2021). The study in broad terms: The collaborator samples originated in the United States, Italy and Spain and spanned the acute and convalescent phases of COVID-19. A freely available public database, intended as a resource for researchers studying the immune response to SARS-CoV-2, is where the repertoires were released. Samples came from the ongoing ImmuneRACE study (first 160 participants) plus 1,254 subjects from 6 global collaborators. The material from the prospective study consisted of cDNA or gDNA derived from T cells, B-cell-depleted T cells, or PBMCs. The dataset comprised deeply sampled blood TCRbeta repertoires from subjects exposed to, actively infected with, or recovered from COVID-19. A de-identified subject ID, COVID-19 status, age in years and sex were almost always included in the sample metadata. Where available, HLA class I and class II types were obtained from metadata supplied by the sample provider rather than from assay-based typing.

On the study overall, not on this receptor specifically: The quantity of clinical and demographic metadata differed by source and by participant and was supplied without curation.

To note about this clone: The target of this receptor is not known. The input lacks base qualities; no much larger clone sits a single base away.

At the junction V is shortened by 2 bases and J by 6 bases, with 8 bases in between. Taken from cysteine to phenylalanine, the CDR3 has 13 residues. The sequence is cut down to CDR3 DNA, 39 bases in frame from base 1. TCRbeta CDR3 regions were amplified from genomic DNA by means of the immunoSEQ Assay, a bias-controlled multiplex PCR. In the authors' own workflow: Nucleated cell counts per sample were estimated from amplification of reference gene primers within the assay. To quantify the absolute abundance of each unique TCRbeta CDR3 rearrangement, sequence reads were collapsed and filtered. Productive Simpson clonality was computed per sample as the square root of Simpson's diversity index over productive rearrangements. TCRdb took this table from immuneACCESS and kept in-frame rearrangements with V and J called. Such tables lack part of the clones; where checked against another copy, unresolved V genes explain under half of the gap, and the rest is unexplained. V and J calls and clone size are copied from that table; D and trimming were computed from the DNA. The sample table holds a few hundred thousand clones, of which about 88% were seen once. The ten most abundant clones make up approximately 2.9% of the sample.

Whole blood was collected in K2EDTA tubes by collaborating institutions according to the institutions' own protocols. Collaborator samples were shipped for TCRbeta analysis as frozen whole blood, isolated PBMCs, or DNA extracted from either sample type. The origin of this receptor is a human donor in a cohort sampled during active COVID-19. The chain is made from TRBV12-3 or TRBV12-4 and TRBJ2-4; the D segment could be TRBD2, given 6 matching bases. The specimen was peripheral blood. The CDR3 reads CASSLMGGNIQYF. The DNA reads as follows: TGTGCCAGCAGTTTAATGGGGGGAAACATTCAGTACTTC.